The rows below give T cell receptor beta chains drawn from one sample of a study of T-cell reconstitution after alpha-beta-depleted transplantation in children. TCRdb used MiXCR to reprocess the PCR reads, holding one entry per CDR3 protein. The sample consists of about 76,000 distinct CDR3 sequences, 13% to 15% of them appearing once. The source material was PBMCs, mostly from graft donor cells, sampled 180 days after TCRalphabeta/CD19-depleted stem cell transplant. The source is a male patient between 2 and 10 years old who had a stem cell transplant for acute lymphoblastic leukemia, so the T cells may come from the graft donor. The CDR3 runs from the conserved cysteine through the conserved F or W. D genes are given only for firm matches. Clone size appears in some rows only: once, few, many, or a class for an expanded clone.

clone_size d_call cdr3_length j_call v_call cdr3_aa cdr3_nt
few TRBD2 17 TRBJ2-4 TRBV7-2 CASSLAGTSGGVNIQYF TGTGCCAGCAGCTTAGCTGGGACTAGCGGGGGGGTGAACATTCAGTACTTC
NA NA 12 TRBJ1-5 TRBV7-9 CASSLAKAQKHF TGTGCCAGCAGCTTAGCGAAGGCCCAGAAGCATTTT
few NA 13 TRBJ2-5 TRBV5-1 CASCGPSWETQYF TGCGCCAGCTGTGGCCCCTCCTGGGAGACCCAGTACTTC
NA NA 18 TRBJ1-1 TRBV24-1 CATSDLGLERQSNTEAFF TGTGCCACCAGTGATTTAGGTTTAGAACGACAAAGCAACACTGAAGCTTTCTTT
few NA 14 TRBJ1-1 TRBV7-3 CASSLGLGNTEAFF TGTGCCAGCAGCTTAGGGTTGGGGAACACTGAAGCTTTCTTT
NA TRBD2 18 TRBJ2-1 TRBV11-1 CASSLPSGPFPSYNEQFF TGTGCCAGCAGCCTACCTAGCGGGCCCTTTCCCTCCTACAATGAGCAGTTCTTC
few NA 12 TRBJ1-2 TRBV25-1 CAIRTAFGSYTF TGTGCCATCCGGACAGCCTTCGGGAGCTACACCTTC
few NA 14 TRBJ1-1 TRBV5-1 CASSSGHLYTEAFF TGCGCCAGCAGCTCGGGACACCTTTACACTGAAGCTTTCTTT
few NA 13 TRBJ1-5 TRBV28 CASSFSGYQPQHF TGTGCCAGCAGTTTCTCGGGGTATCAGCCCCAGCATTTT
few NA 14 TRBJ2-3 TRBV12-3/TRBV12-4 CASSATGRGDTQYF TGTGCCAGCAGTGCAACAGGGCGCGGAGATACGCAGTATTTT
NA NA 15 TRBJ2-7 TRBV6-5 CASSYSTQGEYEQYF TGTGCCAGCAGTTACTCGACGCAGGGAGAATACGAGCAGTACTTC
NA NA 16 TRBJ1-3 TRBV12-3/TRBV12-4 CASILPHQGGGNTIYF TGTGCCAGCATCCTCCCTCACCAGGGTGGTGGAAACACCATATATTTT
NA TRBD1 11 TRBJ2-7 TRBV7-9 CASSSQGEQYF TGTGCCAGCAGTTCACAGGGGGAGCAGTACTTC
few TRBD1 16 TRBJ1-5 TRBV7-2 CASSFRQGAYNQPQHF TGTGCCAGCAGCTTCCGACAGGGGGCCTACAATCAGCCCCAGCATTTT
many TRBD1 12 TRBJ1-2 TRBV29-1 CSVRDRDYGYTF TGCAGCGTCCGGGACAGGGACTATGGCTACACCTTC
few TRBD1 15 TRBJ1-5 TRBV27 CASSFRQGAGQPQHF TGTGCCAGCAGTTTTCGACAGGGGGCAGGGCAGCCCCAGCATTTT
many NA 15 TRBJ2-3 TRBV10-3 CAIRGDRGKMDTQYF TGTGCCATCAGGGGGGACCGGGGAAAAATGGATACGCAGTATTTT
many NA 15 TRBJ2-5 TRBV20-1 CSASGEPVRDETQYF TGCAGTGCTAGCGGGGAGCCCGTAAGGGACGAGACCCAGTACTTC
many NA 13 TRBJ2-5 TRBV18 CASSPRIMETQYF TGTGCCAGCTCACCACGGATAATGGAGACCCAGTACTTC
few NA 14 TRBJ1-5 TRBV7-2 CASSAGWGNQPQHF TGTGCCAGCAGCGCCGGGTGGGGCAATCAGCCCCAGCATTTT
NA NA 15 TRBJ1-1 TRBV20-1 CSARDGKGVNTEAFF TGCAGTGCTAGAGATGGGAAGGGAGTGAACACTGAAGCTTTCTTT
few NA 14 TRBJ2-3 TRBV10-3 CAIARGVDTDTQYF TGTGCCATCGCTCGGGGAGTGGACACAGATACGCAGTATTTT
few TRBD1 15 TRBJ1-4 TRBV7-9 CASSIGQGYNEKLFF TGTGCCAGCAGCATCGGACAGGGGTATAATGAAAAACTGTTTTTT
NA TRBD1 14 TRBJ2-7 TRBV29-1 CSARTGFKFYEQYF TGCAGCGCAAGGACAGGGTTCAAATTCTACGAGCAGTACTTC
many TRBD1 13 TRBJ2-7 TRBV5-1 CASRRDRGGEQYF TGCGCCAGCAGAAGAGACAGGGGAGGCGAGCAGTACTTC
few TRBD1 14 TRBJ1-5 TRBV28 CASSSWTGQQPQHF TGTGCCAGCAGTTCCTGGACAGGACAACAGCCCCAGCATTTT
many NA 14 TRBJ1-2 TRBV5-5 CASSPFRGDYGYTF TGTGCCAGCAGCCCGTTTCGGGGTGACTATGGCTACACCTTC
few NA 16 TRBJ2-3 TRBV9 CASSLRTVGFTDTQYF TGTGCCAGCAGCTTACGGACAGTAGGCTTCACAGATACGCAGTATTTT
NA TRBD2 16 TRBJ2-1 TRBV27 CASSLKAGLLYNEQFF TGTGCCAGCAGTTTAAAAGCGGGGCTTCTCTACAATGAGCAGTTCTTC
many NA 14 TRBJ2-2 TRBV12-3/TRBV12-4 CASSPWRRAGELFF TGTGCCAGCAGTCCCTGGCGCAGGGCCGGGGAGCTGTTTTTT
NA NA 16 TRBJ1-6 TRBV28 CASSLSLGRDNSPLHF TGTGCCAGCAGTTTAAGTTTGGGCAGAGACAATTCACCCCTCCACTTT
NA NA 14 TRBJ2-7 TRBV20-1 CSARQGGRTYEQYF TGCAGTGCTCGACAGGGAGGGAGGACCTACGAGCAGTACTTC
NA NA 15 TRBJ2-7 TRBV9 CASSLKGVRESEQYF TGTGCCAGCAGCCTCAAGGGTGTCAGGGAGAGCGAGCAGTACTTC
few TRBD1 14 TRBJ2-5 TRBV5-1 CASSLQGRRETQYF TGCGCCAGCAGCTTACAGGGGCGGAGAGAGACCCAGTACTTC